What follows are 14 T cell receptor beta chains derived from one specimen sequenced in a study of T cells in Graves' hyperthyroidism and ophthalmopathy. Amplification of TCR beta CDR3 regions used RNA as the template. The primer set for the first-round RT-PCR of the TCR CDR3 was HTBI. TCRdb re-called the multiplex PCR reads with MiXCR, one entry per CDR3 protein. The repertoire holds around 200,000 distinct CDR3 sequences, with about 18% as singletons. The sequencing sample was made of blood. Receptors were obtained from a man aged 35 to 55 with Graves' hyperthyroidism.

This clonotype was counted at least ten times. The V gene is TRBV30, the J gene TRBJ2-3; weak D call: TRBD1 (5 bases). From germline, CDR1 is GTSNPN and CDR2 SVGIG (reference sequence). The V end was cut by 3 bases, the J end by 3 bases, with 10 bases between. The CDR3 runs 13 residues. CDR3 in DNA: TGTGCCTGGAGCGTAGGGGTTACAGATACGCAGTATTTT. It specifies CAWSVGVTDTQYF.

There are many counts of this clonotype. V is TRBV7-2 and J is TRBJ2-5, with 7 bases that match TRBD2. V shed 0 bases, J shed 1 base, and the junction held 5 bases outside the gene matches. The CDR3 is 16 amino acids. Germline V lookup: CDR1 SGHTA, CDR2 FQGNSA. This chain's CDR3 is CASSLAGGASQETQYF. The CDR3 nucleotides are TGTGCCAGCAGCTTAGCGGGAGGGGCTTCCCAAGAGACCCAGTACTTC.

This clonotype appeared many times. The chain employs TRBV6-1 and TRBJ2-1; TRBD1 matches at 8 bases. The V gene end was trimmed by 7 bases and the J gene end by 4 bases; junction bases not matched to a gene: 6. The CDR3 has 14 amino acids. Germline CDR1 and CDR2: MNHNS and SASEGT. CDR3 protein: CASTDRGNYNEQFF. CDR3 bases: TGTGCCAGCACAGACAGGGGCAATTACAATGAGCAGTTCTTC.

This clonotype has only a few counts. The chain couples TRBV6-5 to TRBJ2-3; 7 nucleotides match TRBD2. Germline V gene data show CDR1 as MNHEY and CDR2 as SVGAGI. The CDR3 has 17 residues. The trim removed 0 bases at V and 3 bases at J, leaving 9 bases unmatched. The chain's CDR3 is CASSYSLFGGETDTQYF. The CDR3 DNA follows: TGTGCCAGCAGTTACTCCCTCTTTGGGGGGGAGACAGATACGCAGTATTTT.

This clonotype has ten or more counts. The gene calls are TRBV5-1 and TRBJ2-3; D remains unclear. Germline V gene data show CDR1 as SGHRS and CDR2 as YFSETQ. The CDR3 runs to 16 residues. Trimming removed 4 bases from V and 4 bases from J, with 19 bases in between. The CDR3 loop is CASSTGPAPAADTQYF. The CDR3 nucleotides read TGCGCCAGCAGCACCGGACCAGCCCCAGCCGCAGATACGCAGTATTTT.

This clonotype is classed as medium-sized. This chain uses TRBV3-1 with TRBJ1-1; D might be TRBD1 (5 bases). V gave up 2 bases and J gave up 5 bases, with 12 bases separating them. Germline CDR1 LGHDT, CDR2 YNNKEL (reference sequence). This CDR3 spans 14 amino acids. CDR3 region: CASSQHRTKTEAFF. CDR3 bases: TGTGCCAGCAGCCAACACAGGACGAAGACTGAAGCTTTCTTT.

The V gene is TRBV28, the J gene TRBJ2-5; D unresolved. Germline V CDR1 and CDR2: MDHEN, SYDVKM. The length of the CDR3 is 14 residues. The V gene lost 6 bases and the J gene lost 2 bases, with 13 bases spanning the gap. CDR3 protein: CASSILNMQETQYF. The CDR3 DNA reads as TGTGCCAGCAGCATTCTTAACATGCAAGAGACCCAGTACTTC.

The sample holds many counts of this clonotype. This chain links TRBV30 with TRBJ2-1; D is perhaps TRBD2 (6 bases). Germline V lookup: CDR1 GTSNPN, CDR2 SVGIG (reference sequence). Trimming pared 0 bases from V and 6 bases from J, leaving 9 bases between. The CDR3 extends over 13 amino acids. This CDR3 reads CAWSVVGGNEQFF. CDR3 in DNA: TGTGCCTGGAGTGTAGTGGGAGGCAATGAGCAGTTCTTC.

About this clonotype: A read error may be the cause here, since a much bigger clone is one base away. The V and J genes are TRBV6-2 or TRBV6-3 and TRBJ2-7; D is possibly TRBD2 (5 bases). Germline V CDR1 and CDR2: MNHEY, SVGEGT. CDR3 size: 14 residues. Here the CDR3 DNA reads TGTGCCGGCAGGAGGACCCACGGGGTCTACGAGCAGTACTTC. It is translated as CAGRRTHGVYEQYF.

In this sample, this clonotype turned up many times. The chain uses TRBV12-3 or TRBV12-4 and TRBJ1-1, with 8 positions matching TRBD1. V lost 6 bases to trimming and J lost 1 base; unmatched junction nucleotides: 4. This CDR3 has 14 amino acids. This CDR3 is CASRQGGRNTEAFF. The CDR3 DNA reads as TGTGCCAGCAGACAGGGGGGACGGAACACTGAAGCTTTCTTT.

This clonotype showed up many times. The rearrangement joins TRBV6-1 to TRBJ1-6; 8 nucleotides align to TRBD1. The germline CDR1 and CDR2 sequences are MNHNS and SASEGT. With 8 bases clipped from V and 6 bases from J, the junction kept 9 bases outside the gene matches. The CDR3 has 15 amino acids. CDR3 nucleotides: TGTGCCAGCGACTCGGACAGGGCACCTAATTCACCCCTCCACTTT. Its protein is CASDSDRAPNSPLHF.

This clonotype has at least ten counts. CDR3 sequence: CASSEVPATGANVLTF. In DNA, the CDR3 is TGCGCCAGCAGCGAGGTCCCAGCCACTGGGGCCAACGTCCTGACTTTC. This chain joins TRBV5-1 and TRBJ2-6, with D hard to call. CDR1 and CDR2 (germline): SGHRS, YFSETQ. V lost 4 bases to trimming and J lost 2 bases, with 13 bases between them. The CDR3 extends over 16 amino acids.

The chain joins TRBV6-1 to TRBJ2-5, with 8 bases lining up with TRBD2. The germline V gene has CDR1 MNHNS and CDR2 SASEGT. V shed 8 bases and J 4 bases; nucleotides not matched to a gene: 3. CDR3 length equals 12 residues. The CDR3 DNA follows: TGTGCCAGCGCGGGGGGATTAGAGACCCAGTACTTC. It yields the protein CASAGGLETQYF.

This clonotype was counted only a few times. The chain has TRBV28 and TRBJ1-6; TRBD1 is a possible D gene (5 bases). Germline V CDR1 and CDR2: MDHEN, SYDVKM. CDR3 length: 16 residues. V lost 5 bases, J lost 7 bases, and 18 bases lay in between. Here the CDR3 DNA reads TGTGCCAGCAGTGGGGGAGATCGGGACCTAAATTCACCCCTCCACTTT. Protein sequence: CASSGGDRDLNSPLHF.